This T cell receptor beta chain derives from a study of blood T cell repertoires in COVID-19. Across the whole study: Samples of COVID-19 (acute and convalescent) were obtained from the United States, Italy and Spain. In each case, the material was cDNA or gDNA derived from T cells, B-cell-depleted T cells, or PBMCs.

Concerning this clone itself: The identical CDR3 is also encoded by other nucleotide sequences in the sample.

In the original workflow: Estimates of nucleated cell counts were drawn from the amplification of reference gene primers. Only in-frame clones appear in the TCRdb table, and some are missing; sequencing was by immunoSEQ multiplex PCR. For V, J and clone size, that table is used; D and trimming come from the DNA. Altogether about 250,000 clones are present, approximately 85% being singletons, with the ten largest covering approximately 5.1%. Sequenced: peripheral blood. The sequence was collected from a man aged 50 to 60 with active or convalescent COVID-19.

The CDR3 loop is CASSQRGPDTQYF. CDR3 bases: TGTGCCAGCAGCCAACGGGGTCCAGATACGCAGTATTTT. This chain links TRBV3-1 (or the pseudogene TRBV3-2) with TRBJ2-3; a possible D gene is TRBD2 (5 bases). The germline V and J ends were trimmed by 2 bases and 4 bases, with 7 bases remaining between them. The CDR3 is 13 residues long. Germline V CDR1 and CDR2: LGHDT, YNNKEL (reference sequence).